This T cell receptor (beta chain) was identified during a study of early T cells in non-severe SARS-CoV-2 infection. Germline assignment: CDR1 SGDLS and CDR2 YYNGEE. CDR3 length equals 14 residues. V shed 0 bases, J shed 5 bases, and the junction held 0 bases outside the gene matches. This clonotype occurred many times. In TCRdb, the 5' RACE reads were re-called with MiXCR into one record per CDR3 protein. Seen here are around 33,000 distinct CDR3 sequences, 5.5% to 7.5% observed once, and the top ten hold around 8%. The gene calls are TRBV9 and TRBJ2-5, with TRBD2 matching 11 bases. The sequencing input was whole blood. This TCR was sampled from an adult who was a healthcare worker with PCR-confirmed SARS-CoV-2 infection or an uninfected control (not recorded which). CDR3 sequence: CASSVGLAGETQYF. The CDR3 DNA reads TGTGCCAGCAGCGTAGGACTAGCGGGGGAGACCCAGTACTTC.